The entry below gives a single T cell receptor (beta chain) sequence along with its context. The source of the sample is a study of blood T cell repertoires in COVID-19. This table comes from immunoSEQ multiplex PCR, and its TCRdb copy is limited to in-frame clones, with some not included. The table has 160,000 or so clones, roughly 80% seen once; the top ten hold about 5.3%. The length of the CDR3 is 14 residues. With V trimmed by 5 bases and J by 8 bases, 10 bases remained unmatched. Germline CDR1 reads LNHDA; CDR2 reads SQIVND (reference sequence). The sequenced sample consisted of PBMCs or T cells enriched from blood (not recorded which). The chain employs TRBV19 and TRBJ1-2, with 8 bases fitting TRBD1. This TCR was recovered from a woman aged 40 to 55 with acute COVID-19. This CDR3 is CASSPSGQGHGYTF. The CDR3 coding sequence is TGTGCCAGTAGTCCCTCTGGACAGGGCCACGGCTACACCTTC.